A selection of T cell receptor beta chains follows, all from one sample in a study of CD8+CD57+ T cells in acquired aplastic anemia. In TCRdb, the reads were re-called with MiXCR into one record per CDR3 protein. The sample records more than 250,000 distinct CDR3 sequences, approximately 80% being singletons. Sequencing input: sorted CD4+, CD8+, or CD8+CD57+ T cells (not recorded which) from PBMCs. The source of these receptors is a human donor with aplastic anemia. CDR3s include the opening cysteine and the closing phenylalanine or tryptophan. The order of the fields is V gene, clone size, D gene, J gene, CDR3 DNA, CDR3 protein. A D gene is named only where the DNA matches it firmly. Size is stated for part of the rows, as once, few or many counts, or as a class when the clone is expanded.

v_call: TRBV7-8
clone_size: .
d_call: TRBD1
j_call: TRBJ2-1
cdr3_nt: TGTGCCAGCAGCCTCGGGACAGGGGACAGTCAGGCCGTCCAGTTCTTC
cdr3_aa: CASSLGTGDSQAVQFF

v_call: TRBV7-3
clone_size: .
d_call: .
j_call: TRBJ1-1
cdr3_nt: TGTGCCAGCAGCTTAGACCTCACAATGAACACTGACTTCTTCTTT
cdr3_aa: CASSLDLTMNTDFFF

v_call: TRBV6-5
clone_size: .
d_call: .
j_call: TRBJ2-6
cdr3_nt: TGTGCCAGCACCACAGCCTCTGGGGCCAACGTCCTGACTTTC
cdr3_aa: CASTTASGANVLTF

v_call: TRBV9
clone_size: few
d_call: TRBD1
j_call: TRBJ1-2
cdr3_nt: TGTGCCAGCAGCGGGGGGGGCCGACAGGGAGGAAACAACACCTTC
cdr3_aa: CASSGGGRQGGNNTF

v_call: TRBV9
clone_size: .
d_call: TRBD2
j_call: TRBJ2-3
cdr3_nt: TGTGCCAGCAGCCCCTGGACTAGCGGGAGTAGTGAGCATTTT
cdr3_aa: CASSPWTSGSSEHF

v_call: TRBV7-3
clone_size: .
d_call: .
j_call: TRBJ2-7
cdr3_nt: TGTGCCAGCAGCTCTAGCTGGTGGGTCAATGGGGAGCAGTACTTC
cdr3_aa: CASSSSWWVNGEQYF

v_call: TRBV7-3
clone_size: .
d_call: .
j_call: TRBJ1-1
cdr3_nt: TGTGCCAGCAGCTCGGATCTGGCGAGGAACACTGACGCTTTCTTT
cdr3_aa: CASSSDLARNTDAFF

v_call: TRBV12-3/TRBV12-4
clone_size: .
d_call: .
j_call: TRBJ2-7
cdr3_nt: TGTGCCAGCAGCCTGAGGGGGGCCGTTGACGAGCAGTACTTC
cdr3_aa: CASSLRGAVDEQYF

v_call: TRBV11-3
clone_size: .
d_call: TRBD1
j_call: TRBJ1-1
cdr3_nt: TGTGCCAGCGGGGGGGACCGACAGGGAGGAAACACTGAAGCTTTCTTT
cdr3_aa: CASGGDRQGGNTEAFF

v_call: TRBV7-4
clone_size: .
d_call: .
j_call: TRBJ2-1
cdr3_nt: TGTGCCAGCACCGTAGGAGTAGTCTCCACTGAGCAGTTCTTC
cdr3_aa: CASTVGVVSTEQFF

v_call: TRBV25-1
clone_size: .
d_call: TRBD1
j_call: TRBJ1-1
cdr3_nt: TGTGCCAGCAGTGAAACGACAGGGGCCAGGTACACTGAAGCTTTCTTT
cdr3_aa: CASSETTGARYTEAFF

v_call: TRBV7-9
clone_size: .
d_call: .
j_call: TRBJ1-2
cdr3_nt: TGTGCCAGCAGCTTAGTACCCGGGGAGCAGTTTGTCGAAACCTTC
cdr3_aa: CASSLVPGEQFVETF

v_call: TRBV7-3
clone_size: once
d_call: .
j_call: TRBJ2-5
cdr3_nt: TGTGCCAGCTCAATAGGGGCCAACGCCGTTACCCACTGCTTC
cdr3_aa: CASSIGANAVTHCF

v_call: TRBV2
clone_size: .
d_call: .
j_call: TRBJ2-3
cdr3_nt: TGTGCCAGCAGCCCCGTCGACGGGATCGGGGATACGCAGTATTTT
cdr3_aa: CASSPVDGIGDTQYF

v_call: TRBV15
clone_size: few
d_call: TRBD1
j_call: TRBJ2-3
cdr3_nt: TGTGCCACCAGCAGGGCTACAGGGGGGAATACGCAGTATTTT
cdr3_aa: CATSRATGGNTQYF

v_call: TRBV5-4
clone_size: once
d_call: .
j_call: TRBJ2-7
cdr3_nt: TGTGCCAGCAGCTTGGTGGGGGCCGGGACCTACGAGCAGTACTTC
cdr3_aa: CASSLVGAGTYEQYF

v_call: TRBV9
clone_size: .
d_call: .
j_call: TRBJ2-1
cdr3_nt: TGTGCCAGTAGTATAGCGAGAGGAGCCTACAATGTGGAGTTCTTC
cdr3_aa: CASSIARGAYNVEFF

v_call: TRBV7-2
clone_size: once
d_call: TRBD2
j_call: TRBJ2-7
cdr3_nt: TGCGCCAGCAGCCCCCGCCCAGCGGGAGGCAACGAGCAGTACTTC
cdr3_aa: CASSPRPAGGNEQYF

v_call: TRBV2
clone_size: .
d_call: .
j_call: TRBJ2-6
cdr3_nt: TGTGCCAGCAGTGTAGGGGGTAGCTACGGGCCGTACTTCCTGACTTTC
cdr3_aa: CASSVGGSYGPYFLTF

v_call: TRBV7-4
clone_size: .
d_call: .
j_call: TRBJ2-2
cdr3_nt: TGTGCCAGCAGCGCGTACACCGGGAGCAACTCCGGGGGGCTGTTTTTT
cdr3_aa: CASSAYTGSNSGGLFF

v_call: TRBV7-9
clone_size: .
d_call: TRBD1
j_call: TRBJ1-1
cdr3_nt: TGTGCCAGCAGCTTTCAACTGACAGGGAACAGTGATGATTTCTTT
cdr3_aa: CASSFQLTGNSDDFF

v_call: TRBV10-3
clone_size: .
d_call: .
j_call: TRBJ2-1
cdr3_nt: TGTGCCATCAGGGGACTCCCAGATGAGCAGTATTTC
cdr3_aa: CAIRGLPDEQYF

v_call: TRBV19
clone_size: once
d_call: .
j_call: TRBJ1-6
cdr3_nt: TGTGCCAGTAGCTTAGGGGGGGGCGGCTATAGTTCACCCTTCCTCTTT
cdr3_aa: CASSLGGGGYSSPFLF

v_call: TRBV10-3
clone_size: .
d_call: .
j_call: TRBJ1-5
cdr3_nt: TGTGCCATCAGTGAGTCGCGTGGTGCGAGCAATCAGCCCCAGCATTTT
cdr3_aa: CAISESRGASNQPQHF

v_call: TRBV7-6
clone_size: .
d_call: .
j_call: TRBJ1-6
cdr3_nt: TGTGCCAGCAGCTTGGGGGCGGGTGATTATAACCTCCACCTCCACTTT
cdr3_aa: CASSLGAGDYNLHLHF

v_call: TRBV7-3
clone_size: once
d_call: TRBD1
j_call: TRBJ1-4
cdr3_nt: TGTGCCAGCAGCGCAGGGGGCGTTCACGAAAAACTGTATTTT
cdr3_aa: CASSAGGVHEKLYF

v_call: TRBV9
clone_size: .
d_call: .
j_call: TRBJ2-1
cdr3_nt: TGTGCCAGCAGCGATGGGCTAGGACCGGGAGAAAAGCAGTTCTTC
cdr3_aa: CASSDGLGPGEKQFF

v_call: TRBV7-9
clone_size: .
d_call: .
j_call: TRBJ1-2
cdr3_nt: .
cdr3_aa: CASHWAKGTKYFDTF

v_call: TRBV7-9
clone_size: .
d_call: .
j_call: TRBJ1-5
cdr3_nt: TGCGCCAGCAGCCCCCACGCGGATCAGCACCACCATTTT
cdr3_aa: CASSPHADQHHHF

v_call: TRBV2
clone_size: .
d_call: .
j_call: TRBJ2-7
cdr3_nt: TGTGCCAGCAGGTCTAGCGAGGTGCTGCCCCACGAGCAGTACTTC
cdr3_aa: CASRSSEVLPHEQYF

v_call: TRBV4-2
clone_size: .
d_call: .
j_call: TRBJ1-3
cdr3_nt: TGTGCCAGCAGCCAACGACAGGCTGGAAACACCATATATTTT
cdr3_aa: CASSQRQAGNTIYF

v_call: TRBV7-9
clone_size: .
d_call: .
j_call: TRBJ1-2
cdr3_nt: TGTGCCAGCAGTCTAGCGGGGGACCGAGCACAGATAGGCTACACCTTC
cdr3_aa: CASSLAGDRAQIGYTF

v_call: TRBV9
clone_size: .
d_call: .
j_call: TRBJ1-2
cdr3_nt: TGTGCCAGCAGCGTAGGGACCGCCGACTATGGCTACACCTTC
cdr3_aa: CASSVGTADYGYTF

v_call: TRBV11-3
clone_size: .
d_call: .
j_call: TRBJ1-5
cdr3_nt: TGTGCCAGCAGCTTAGATCTGAAAGGCCGCAATCAGCCCCAGCATTTT
cdr3_aa: CASSLDLKGRNQPQHF

v_call: TRBV2
clone_size: once
d_call: .
j_call: TRBJ1-2
cdr3_nt: TGTGCCAGCAGTGGACAGCGGACCTATGGCTACACCTTC
cdr3_aa: CASSGQRTYGYTF

v_call: TRBV5-4
clone_size: .
d_call: .
j_call: TRBJ1-4
cdr3_nt: TGTGCCAGCAGCCTTAACATGCCAACTAATGAAAAACTGTTTTTT
cdr3_aa: CASSLNMPTNEKLFF

v_call: TRBV5-1
clone_size: .
d_call: .
j_call: TRBJ2-3
cdr3_nt: TGCGCCAGCAGCCAAGATCTGATGCAAACTACGCAGTATTTT
cdr3_aa: CASSQDLMQTTQYF

v_call: TRBV2
clone_size: .
d_call: .
j_call: TRBJ2-7
cdr3_nt: TGTGCCAGCAGCGGGCGGGGCGTAGCAAACCTGCAGTACTTT
cdr3_aa: CASSGRGVANLQYF

v_call: TRBV4-3
clone_size: few
d_call: TRBD1
j_call: TRBJ2-7
cdr3_nt: TGCGCCAGCAGCCATACAGGGGGCGAGTCCTACGAGCAGTACTTC
cdr3_aa: CASSHTGGESYEQYF

v_call: TRBV7-8
clone_size: few
d_call: .
j_call: TRBJ2-3
cdr3_nt: TGTGCCAGCAGCTTAACAGGCGTTAGCACAGATACGCAGTATTTT
cdr3_aa: CASSLTGVSTDTQYF

v_call: TRBV19
clone_size: few
d_call: .
j_call: TRBJ1-3
cdr3_nt: TGTGCCAGTCGTCATTCTTCTGGAAACACCATATATTTT
cdr3_aa: CASRHSSGNTIYF

v_call: TRBV20-1
clone_size: .
d_call: .
j_call: TRBJ2-3
cdr3_nt: TGCAGTGCTCGCACAGATACGCAGTATTTT
cdr3_aa: CSARTDTQYF

v_call: TRBV11-1
clone_size: few
d_call: .
j_call: TRBJ1-1
cdr3_nt: TGTGCCAGCGGCTGGGCTCCCGTCGTCTTGAACACTGAAGCTTTCTTT
cdr3_aa: CASGWAPVVLNTEAFF

v_call: TRBV5-1
clone_size: .
d_call: TRBD1
j_call: TRBJ2-3
cdr3_nt: TGCGCCAGCAGCTTGGCACAGGGGACCTCAGATACGCAGTATTTT
cdr3_aa: CASSLAQGTSDTQYF

v_call: TRBV20-1
clone_size: once
d_call: .
j_call: TRBJ2-6
cdr3_nt: TGCAGTGCCAGTAGTTGGGGACGGAAGAACGTCCTGACTTTC
cdr3_aa: CSASSWGRKNVLTF

v_call: TRBV9
clone_size: .
d_call: .
j_call: TRBJ2-1
cdr3_nt: TGTGCCAGCAGCCCACCAGGTGGGAGCGGATACAATGAGCAGTTCTTC
cdr3_aa: CASSPPGGSGYNEQFF

v_call: TRBV11-3
clone_size: .
d_call: .
j_call: TRBJ1-4
cdr3_nt: TGTGCCAGCAGTTTAGATTCGACAGAACAAATTAATGAAAAACTGTTTTTT
cdr3_aa: CASSLDSTEQINEKLFF

v_call: TRBV2
clone_size: .
d_call: .
j_call: TRBJ2-3
cdr3_nt: TGTGCCAGCAGTGTAGGACCCAAAGCACCCCTGTACTTT
cdr3_aa: CASSVGPKAPLYF

v_call: TRBV7-9
clone_size: .
d_call: .
j_call: TRBJ2-1
cdr3_nt: TGTGCCAGCAGCTCCGCAGATACGGAGTATTTTCGGCCATTC
cdr3_aa: CASSSADTEYFRPF

v_call: TRBV7-6
clone_size: .
d_call: .
j_call: TRBJ2-7
cdr3_nt: TGTGCCAGCAGCTCAATGTACCAAAAGACCCAGGACTTCTACTTC
cdr3_aa: CASSSMYQKTQDFYF

v_call: TRBV5-1
clone_size: .
d_call: TRBD1
j_call: TRBJ1-5
cdr3_nt: TGCGCCAGCAGCTTGGGGGACAGGGTTAGCAATCAGCCCCAGCATTTT
cdr3_aa: CASSLGDRVSNQPQHF

v_call: TRBV5-8
clone_size: .
d_call: .
j_call: TRBJ1-6
cdr3_nt: TGCGCCAGCAGCTTAGGGCTCCAGTGGAATTCACCCCTCCACTTT
cdr3_aa: CASSLGLQWNSPLHF

v_call: TRBV5-5
clone_size: .
d_call: .
j_call: TRBJ2-1
cdr3_nt: TGCGCCAGCAGCCATACAGGGAGTAGCTACAATGAGCAGTTCTTC
cdr3_aa: CASSHTGSSYNEQFF